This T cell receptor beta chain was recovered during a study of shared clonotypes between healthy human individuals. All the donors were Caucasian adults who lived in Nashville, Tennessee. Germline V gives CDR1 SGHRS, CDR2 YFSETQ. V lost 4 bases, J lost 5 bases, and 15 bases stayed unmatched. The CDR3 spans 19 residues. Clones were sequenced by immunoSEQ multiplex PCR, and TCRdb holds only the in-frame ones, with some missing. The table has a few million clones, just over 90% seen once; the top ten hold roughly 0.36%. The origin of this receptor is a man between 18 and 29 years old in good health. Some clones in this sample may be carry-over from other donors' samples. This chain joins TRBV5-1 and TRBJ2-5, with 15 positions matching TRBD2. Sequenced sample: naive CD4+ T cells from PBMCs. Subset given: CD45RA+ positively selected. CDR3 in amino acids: CASSPGLAGGRPPRETQYF. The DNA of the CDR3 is TGCGCCAGCAGCCCGGGACTAGCGGGAGGAAGACCCCCAAGGGAGACCCAGTACTTC.